Below are 25 T cell receptor beta chains sequenced from a single sample in a study of cytomegalovirus exposure and HLA in healthy donors. It was with 60 Vbeta and 13 Jbeta primers that the PCR ran. Sequenced by immunoSEQ multiplex PCR; TCRdb stores in-frame clones only, minus some. The profile shows around 130,000 clones, 65% to 90% of them singletons. Sequencing used PBMCs. All receptors come from a young woman in good health and CMV-seropositive.

The rearrangement uses TRBV4-1 and TRBJ2-7; 9 bases match TRBD2. Germline assignment: CDR1 MGHRA and CDR2 YSYEKL. V lost 4 bases and J lost 5; bases outside the gene matches: 6. CDR3 size: 14 residues. CDR3 nucleotide sequence: TGCGCCAGCAGCCTGCGAGCGGGGGGTGACGAGCAGTACTTC. Residues: CASSLRAGGDEQYF.

This rearrangement joins TRBV30 to TRBJ1-3; the D is unclear. CDR1 and CDR2 (germline): GTSNPN, SVGIG (reference sequence). The CDR3 is 12 amino acids. The ends were cut back, 0 bases at V and 6 bases at J, with 6 bases in the middle. The CDR3 spells CAWSVSTNTIYF. The CDR3 DNA reads TGTGCCTGGAGTGTATCTACAAACACCATATATTTT.

The CDR3 spells CASSESLGGITQTYNEQFF. Written as DNA, the CDR3 is TGCGCCAGCAGTGAGTCCCTCGGGGGGATCACCCAAACCTACAATGAGCAGTTCTTC. The J gene is TRBJ2-1, the V gene TRBV10-2; 7 bases match TRBD2. The ends lost 0 bases at V and 2 bases at J; junction bases unmatched: 13. The germline V gene has CDR1 WSHSY and CDR2 SAAADI. The CDR3 totals 19 residues.

The chain combines TRBV5-1 with TRBJ2-1, with 8 bases lining up with TRBD2. Looked up from germline, CDR1 is SGHRS and CDR2 is YFSETQ. This CDR3 has 15 amino acids. The junction had 9 bases not matched to a gene; V was cut back by 6 bases and J by 4 bases. CDR3 nucleotides: TGCGCCAGCACACGGGGCGGGGGGTCTTACAATGAGCAGTTCTTC. It yields the protein CASTRGGGSYNEQFF.

The J gene is TRBJ1-5, the V gene TRBV5-4; 7 bases are a match to TRBD1. Per germline, CDR1 SGHNT and CDR2 YYREEE (reference sequence). The CDR3 extends over 12 amino acids. Trimming removed 1 base from V and 10 bases from J; junction bases left unmatched: 2. The CDR3 DNA follows: TGTGCCAGCAGCTTGCAAGGGGGCCCCCAGCATTTT. It translates to CASSLQGGPQHF.

This chain joins TRBV7-6 and TRBJ2-7; D is possibly TRBD2 (5 bases). The CDR3 extends over 13 amino acids. The germline CDR1 and CDR2 sequences are SGHVS and FNYEAQ. Trimming stripped 6 bases from V and 4 bases from J, with 13 bases between. This CDR3 reads CASSPGSYYEQYF. CDR3 in DNA: TGTGCCAGCAGTCCGGGGAGCTATTACGAGCAGTACTTC. The complete variable domain, with remaining parts taken from reference TRBV7-6 and TRBJ2-7, reads GAGVSQSPRYKVTKRGQDVALRCDPISGHVSLYWYRQALGQGPEFLTYFNYEAQQDKSGLPNDRFSAERPEGSISTLTIQRTEQRDSAMYRCASSPGSYYEQYFGPGTRLTVT.

The rearrangement uses TRBV4-2 and TRBJ2-3; TRBD2 might be the D (6 bases). The germline V gene encodes CDR1 LGHNA and CDR2 YNFKEQ. Trimming pared 4 bases from V and 5 bases from J, leaving 22 bases between. CDR3 size: 17 residues. CDR3 DNA: TGTGCCAGCAGCCCAGGAGGGCCGAGGGAAGTCGGAGATACGCAGTATTTT. This encodes CASSPGGPREVGDTQYF.

This clone appeared a few times. The J gene is TRBJ2-7, the V gene TRBV11-2, with 8 bases that match TRBD2. V gave up 2 bases and J gave up 5 bases; unmatched junction bases: 8. The CDR3 runs 15 residues. The germline CDR1 and CDR2 sequences are SGHAT and FQNNGV. CDR3 nucleotides: TGTGCCAGCAGCTTACTGGGGACTAGAGGTCACGAGCAGTACTTC. Protein: CASSLLGTRGHEQYF.

This clone showed up just a few times. CDR3 nucleotide sequence: TGTGCCAGCAGCTTGCCCGGGACAGGGCATTCACCCCTCCACTTT. This gives the protein CASSLPGTGHSPLHF. The J gene is TRBJ1-6, the V gene TRBV5-8, with TRBD1 matching over 9 bases. The germline V gene has CDR1 SGHTS and CDR2 YDEGEE. CDR3 size: 15 residues. The V gene end was trimmed by 1 base and the J gene end by 8 bases; junction bases not matched to a gene: 4.

The chain carries TRBV7-9 and TRBJ2-7, with D perhaps matching TRBD2 (6 bases). Germline-derived CDR1 and CDR2 are SEHNR and FQNEAQ (reference sequence). The CDR3 length is 15 residues. Trimming stripped 3 bases from V and 5 bases from J, with 17 bases between. CDR3 sequence reads: CASSFYLGGVNEQYF. Here the CDR3 DNA reads TGTGCCAGCAGCTTCTACCTGGGCGGGGTCAACGAGCAGTACTTC.

The chain links TRBV27 to TRBJ1-4; D ambiguous. This CDR3 is built from 15 residues. Germline CDR1 reads MNHEY; CDR2 reads SMNVEV (reference sequence). V was trimmed by 9 bases and J by 1 base, leaving 15 bases between them. CDR3: CASKGGWETNEKLFF. The DNA of the CDR3 is TGTGCCAGTAAGGGAGGGTGGGAAACTAATGAAAAACTGTTTTTT.

V usage is TRBV5-6 and J usage is TRBJ1-3; maybe TRBD1 (6 bases). Germline loops: CDR1 SGHDT, CDR2 YYEEEE. Trimming cost V 4 bases and J 2 bases, with 10 bases left between them. The CDR3 covers 14 residues. The CDR3 nucleotides are TGTGCCAGCAGCCCACAGGGAACTGGAAACACCATATATTTT. It translates to CASSPQGTGNTIYF.

J is TRBJ2-2 and V is TRBV20-1; D is uncertain. This CDR3 has 10 amino acids. CDR1 and CDR2 (germline): DFQATT, SNEGSKA (reference sequence). V was shortened by 6 bases and J by 3 bases, with 2 bases between the two germline ends. The CDR3 DNA sequence: TGCAGTGCCTACACCGGGGAGCTGTTTTTT. It translates to CSAYTGELFF.

This chain uses TRBV19 with TRBJ2-3; D perhaps matches TRBD1 (5 bases). Germline V lookup: CDR1 LNHDA, CDR2 SQIVND (reference sequence). CDR3 length equals 13 residues. V was clipped by 9 bases and J by 3 bases, with 13 bases between them. CDR3 coding DNA: TGTGCCAGCGTAGGGGAACAAACAGATACGCAGTATTTT. This gives the protein CASVGEQTDTQYF.

This chain uses TRBV7-2 with TRBJ1-2; no clear D. Germline CDR1 and CDR2: SGHTA and FQGNSA. V was pared by 5 bases and J by 4 bases, with 14 bases between. This CDR3 has 14 residues. The CDR3 loop reads CASSPARPSYGYTF. The DNA of the CDR3 is TGTGCCAGCAGCCCGGCCAGGCCGAGCTATGGCTACACCTTC.

The chain combines TRBV5-8 with TRBJ1-6; D gene uncertain. The CDR3 is made up of 12 amino acids. V was clipped by 2 bases and J by 9 bases, with 6 bases between them. Germline CDR1 is SGHTS and CDR2 is YDEGEE. The CDR3 sequence is CASSFSGSPLHF. CDR3 nucleotide sequence: TGTGCCAGCAGCTTTTCGGGTTCACCCCTCCACTTT. Combining the CDR3 with reference TRBV5-8 and TRBJ1-6 gives the whole variable domain EAGVTQSPTHLIKTRGQQATLRCSPISGHTSVYWYQQALGLGLQFLLWYDEGEERNRGNFPPRFSGRQFPNYSSELNVNALELEDSALYLCASSFSGSPLHFGNGTRLTVT.

This chain connects TRBV29-1 to TRBJ2-6; TRBD1 is a possible D gene (7 bases). Germline values: CDR1 SQVTM, CDR2 ANQGSEA. Deletions cut 6 bases from V and 2 bases from J, with 14 bases between. This CDR3 spans 15 amino acids. The CDR3 DNA is TGCAGCGTCCTCGACAGGGAGGCTGGGGCCAACGTCCTGACTTTC. Amino acids: CSVLDREAGANVLTF.

V and J are TRBV7-9 and TRBJ2-1; weak D call: TRBD1 (5 bases). Trimming took 3 bases from V and 5 from J, leaving 11 bases between them. Germline V gene sequence: CDR1 SEHNR, CDR2 FQNEAQ (reference sequence). The CDR3 sequence is 14 residues long. CDR3 protein: CASSLRKGDNEQFF. The CDR3 coding sequence is TGTGCCAGCAGCTTGCGGAAAGGGGACAATGAGCAGTTCTTC.

The chain employs TRBV10-3 and TRBJ2-3, with 7 bases matching TRBD1. The germline V gene encodes CDR1 ENHRY and CDR2 SYGVKD. This CDR3 region has 15 residues. The junction had 3 bases not matched to a gene; V was cut back by 0 bases and J by 3 bases. CDR3: CAISESLRGTDTQYF. For the CDR3, the DNA is TGTGCCATCAGTGAGTCTCTCAGGGGGACAGATACGCAGTATTTT.

The rearrangement links TRBV5-4 to TRBJ1-6; D unresolved. V lost 2 bases, J lost 6 bases, and 9 bases lay in between. Germline assignment: CDR1 SGHNT and CDR2 YYREEE (reference sequence). The CDR3 length is 14 residues. The CDR3, as DNA: TGTGCCAGCAGCTTTTCACTGATTAATTCACCCCTCCACTTT. Its protein product is CASSFSLINSPLHF.

J is TRBJ1-1 and V is TRBV27, with D hard to call. CDR3 length equals 14 residues. Trimming cost V 3 bases and J 0 bases, with 8 bases left between them. Per germline, CDR1 MNHEY and CDR2 SMNVEV (reference sequence). The CDR3 nucleotides read TGTGCCAGCAGTTTGGGCGCTTTGAACACTGAAGCTTTCTTT. This translates into CASSLGALNTEAFF.

This chain joins TRBV7-3 and TRBJ1-4; weak D call: TRBD1 (5 bases). Germline CDR1 SGHTA, CDR2 FQGTGA. This CDR3 has 14 residues. Trimming pared 10 bases from V and 1 base from J, leaving 13 bases between. CDR3 DNA: TGTGCCAACCGTACAGGCGGAACTAATGAAAAACTGTTTTTT. Its translation: CANRTGGTNEKLFF.

This rearrangement joins TRBV4-1 to TRBJ2-3; no clear D. CDR1 is MGHRA, CDR2 YSYEKL, per germline. The CDR3 is 13 residues long. The V end was cut by 3 bases, the J end by 6 bases, with 10 bases between. The chain's CDR3 is CASSQHSVDTQYF. CDR3 bases: TGCGCCAGCAGCCAGCACTCCGTTGATACGCAGTATTTT.

V is TRBV5-1 and J is TRBJ2-3, with 12 bases matching TRBD2. Losses at the gene ends were 4 bases for V and 0 bases for J; bases not matched to a gene: 12. The CDR3 has 19 amino acids. Germline CDR1 and CDR2: SGHRS and YFSETQ. The DNA for the CDR3 is TGCGCCAGCAGCCCGACTAGCGGGGGACGACGGCTCAGCACAGATACGCAGTATTTT. Protein product: CASSPTSGGRRLSTDTQYF.

The genes are TRBV7-6 and TRBJ2-7, with 9 nucleotides matching TRBD2. V was clipped by 1 base and J by 3 bases; unmatched bases: 4. The germline gives CDR1 SGHVS, CDR2 FNYEAQ. This CDR3 is built from 15 residues. Written as DNA, the CDR3 is TGTGCCAGCAGCTTAGGCGGGGGGGAGTACTACGAGCAGTACTTC. Its translation: CASSLGGGEYYEQYF.